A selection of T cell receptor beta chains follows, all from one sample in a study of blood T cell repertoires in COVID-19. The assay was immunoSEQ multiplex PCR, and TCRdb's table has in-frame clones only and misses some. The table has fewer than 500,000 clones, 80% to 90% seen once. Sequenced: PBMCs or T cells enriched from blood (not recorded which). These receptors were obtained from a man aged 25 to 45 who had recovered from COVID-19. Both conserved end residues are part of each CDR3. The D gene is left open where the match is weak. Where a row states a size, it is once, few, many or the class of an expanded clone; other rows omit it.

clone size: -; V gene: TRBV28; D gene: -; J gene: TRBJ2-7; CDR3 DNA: TGTGCCAGCAGTAATCCAAATTACGAGCAGTACTTC; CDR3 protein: CASSNPNYEQYF
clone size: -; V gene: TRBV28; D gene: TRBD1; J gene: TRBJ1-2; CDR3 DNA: TGTGCCAGCAGTTTCCGGACAGGTGTAGGCTACACCTTC; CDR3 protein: CASSFRTGVGYTF
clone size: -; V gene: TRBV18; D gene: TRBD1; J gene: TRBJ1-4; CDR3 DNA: TGTGCCAGCTCCCTCGGGACAGCTAATGAAAAACTGTTTTTT; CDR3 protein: CASSLGTANEKLFF
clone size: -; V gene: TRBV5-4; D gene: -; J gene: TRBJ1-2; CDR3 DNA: TGTGCCAGCAGCTTGGGTGGTCAGGGCGGGAATGGCTACACCTTC; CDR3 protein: CASSLGGQGGNGYTF
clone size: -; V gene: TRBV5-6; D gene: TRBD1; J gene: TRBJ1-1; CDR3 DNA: TGTGCCAGCAGCCGCCTGGACAGGGACACTGAAGCTTTCTTT; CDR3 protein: CASSRLDRDTEAFF
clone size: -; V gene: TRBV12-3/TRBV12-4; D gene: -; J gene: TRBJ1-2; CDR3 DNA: TGTGCCAGTACTCGTGGGGCGAAGGGCTACACCTTC; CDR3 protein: CASTRGAKGYTF
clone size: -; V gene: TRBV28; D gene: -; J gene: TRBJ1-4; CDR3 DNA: TGTGCCAGCAGCCCTCTCGTCGGGAATGAAAAACTGTTTTTT; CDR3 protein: CASSPLVGNEKLFF
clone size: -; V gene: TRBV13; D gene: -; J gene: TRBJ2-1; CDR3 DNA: TGTGCCAGCAGCCCATCGACAGGGGCGGTAGTTAACGGGAGGCACAATGAGCAGTTCTTC; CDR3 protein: CASSPSTGAVVNGRHNEQFF
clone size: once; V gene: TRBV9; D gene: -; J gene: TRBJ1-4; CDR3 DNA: TGTGCCAGCAGCGTAGCTACGGGGAGGACTAATGAAAAACTGTTTTTT; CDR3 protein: CASSVATGRTNEKLFF
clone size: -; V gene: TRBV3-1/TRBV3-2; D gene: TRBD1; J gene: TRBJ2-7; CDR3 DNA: TGTGCCAGCCGACCGGACAGGTACAACGAGCAGTACTTC; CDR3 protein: CASRPDRYNEQYF
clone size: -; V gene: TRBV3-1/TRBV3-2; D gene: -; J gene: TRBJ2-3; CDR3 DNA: TGTGCCAGCAGACAAGGGGGGAGGTCAGATACGCAGTATTTT; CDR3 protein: CASRQGGRSDTQYF
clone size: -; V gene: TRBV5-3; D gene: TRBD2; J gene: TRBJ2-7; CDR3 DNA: TGTGCCAGAGGGTGGCTAGCGGGAGCTACCTACGAGCAGTACTTC; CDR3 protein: CARGWLAGATYEQYF
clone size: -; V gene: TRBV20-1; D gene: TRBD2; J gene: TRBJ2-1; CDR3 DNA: TGCAGTGCTAGTCACTTGGCCGGGACTACCAACTACAATGAGCAGTTCTTC; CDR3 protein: CSASHLAGTTNYNEQFF
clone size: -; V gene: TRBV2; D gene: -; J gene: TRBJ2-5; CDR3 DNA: TGTGCCAGCAGGAGTGTTGAGACCCAGTACTTC; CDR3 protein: CASRSVETQYF
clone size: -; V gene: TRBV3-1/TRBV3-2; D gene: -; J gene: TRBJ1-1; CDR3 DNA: TGTGCCAGCAGCCAAGGTGAACGGGCTTTCTTT; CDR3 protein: CASSQGERAFF
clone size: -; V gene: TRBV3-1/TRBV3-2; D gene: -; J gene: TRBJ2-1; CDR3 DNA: TGTGCCAGCAGTCCGGCCGGGAGTTTTTGGAATGAGCAGTTCTTC; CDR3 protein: CASSPAGSFWNEQFF
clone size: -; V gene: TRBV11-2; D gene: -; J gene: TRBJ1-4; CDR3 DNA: TGTGCCAGCAGCCATATTATCTACACGGGTACGGGTGAAAAACTGTTTTTT; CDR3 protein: CASSHIIYTGTGEKLFF
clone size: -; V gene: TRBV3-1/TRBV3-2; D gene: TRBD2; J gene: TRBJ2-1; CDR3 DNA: TGTGCCAGCAGTCGTCCCAGGCGAGCGGGGGCCTCCTACAATGAGCAGTTCTTC; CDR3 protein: CASSRPRRAGASYNEQFF
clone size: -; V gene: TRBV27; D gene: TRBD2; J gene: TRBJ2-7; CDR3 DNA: TGTGCCAGCAGTTCGATCGGGACTAGCGGGAGGTGGTACGAGCAGTACTTC; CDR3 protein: CASSSIGTSGRWYEQYF
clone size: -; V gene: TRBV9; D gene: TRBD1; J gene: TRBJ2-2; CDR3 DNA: TGTGCCAGCAGCGTAGGGGACAGGAACACCGGGGAGCTGTTTTTT; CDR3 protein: CASSVGDRNTGELFF
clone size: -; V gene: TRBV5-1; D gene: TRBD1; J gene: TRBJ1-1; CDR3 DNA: TGCGCCAGCAGCCCAGGGGGGATGAGGACTGAAGCTTTCTTT; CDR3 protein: CASSPGGMRTEAFF
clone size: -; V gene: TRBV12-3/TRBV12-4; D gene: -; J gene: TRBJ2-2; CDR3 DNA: TGTGCCAGCAGTTTTAGCGGGGAGCTGTTTTTT; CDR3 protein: CASSFSGELFF
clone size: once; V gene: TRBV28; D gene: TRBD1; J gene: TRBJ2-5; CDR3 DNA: TGTGCCAGCAGCTCCCGGGACAGGGAGAGAGAGACCCAGTACTTC; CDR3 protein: CASSSRDRERETQYF
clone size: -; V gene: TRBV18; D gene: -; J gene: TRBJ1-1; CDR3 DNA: TGTGCCAGCTCGTCTACAGGGACTGAAGCTTTCTTT; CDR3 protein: CASSSTGTEAFF
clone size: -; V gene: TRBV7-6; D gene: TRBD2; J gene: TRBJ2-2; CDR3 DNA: TGTGCCAGCAGCACCCCTAGCGGGAATCCCGGGGAGCTGTTTTTT; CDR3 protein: CASSTPSGNPGELFF
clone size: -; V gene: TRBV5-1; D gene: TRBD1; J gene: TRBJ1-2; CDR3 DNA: TGCGCCAGCAGCTCCGGACAGGGCGCATATGGCTACACCTTC; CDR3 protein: CASSSGQGAYGYTF
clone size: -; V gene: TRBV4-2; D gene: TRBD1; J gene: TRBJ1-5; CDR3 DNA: TGTGCCAGCAGCCAAGATTGGGACAGGGCAAGCAATCAGCCCCAGCATTTT; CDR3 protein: CASSQDWDRASNQPQHF
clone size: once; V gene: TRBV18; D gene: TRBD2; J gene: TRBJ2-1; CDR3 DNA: TGTGCCAGCTCACCAGGTGCTAGCGGCTGGGATGAGCAGTTCTTC; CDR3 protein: CASSPGASGWDEQFF
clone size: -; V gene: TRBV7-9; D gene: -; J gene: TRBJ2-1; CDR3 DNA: TGTGCCAGCAATCTAGGACTACAAGGTGAGCAGTTCTTC; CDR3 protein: CASNLGLQGEQFF
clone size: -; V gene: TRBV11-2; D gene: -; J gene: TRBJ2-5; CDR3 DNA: TGTGCCAGCAGCTTAGGGTCTCAGTACCAAGAGACCCAGTACTTC; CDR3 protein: CASSLGSQYQETQYF
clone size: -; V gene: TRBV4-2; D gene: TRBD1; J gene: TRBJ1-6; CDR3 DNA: TGTGCCAGCAGCCAAACAGGGGCAGGTGGTTCACCCCTCCACTTT; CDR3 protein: CASSQTGAGGSPLHF
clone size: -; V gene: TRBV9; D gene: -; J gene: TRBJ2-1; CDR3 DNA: TGTGCCAGCAGCGTAGGTGGCGGGGTCTCCTACAATGAGCAGTTCTTC; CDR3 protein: CASSVGGGVSYNEQFF
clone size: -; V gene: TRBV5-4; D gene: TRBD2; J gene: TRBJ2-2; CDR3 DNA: TGTGCCAGCAGACTAGCGGGCCTCGCGAACACCGGGGAGCTGTTTTTT; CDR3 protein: CASRLAGLANTGELFF
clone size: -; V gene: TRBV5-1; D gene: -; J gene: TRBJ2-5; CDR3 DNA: TGCGCCAGCAGCTTTCGAGCATCTCAAGAGACCCAGTACTTC; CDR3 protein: CASSFRASQETQYF
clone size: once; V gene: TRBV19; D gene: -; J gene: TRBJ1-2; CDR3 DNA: TGTGCCAGTAGTATCGGAGCTGCCTATGGCTACACCTTC; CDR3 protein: CASSIGAAYGYTF
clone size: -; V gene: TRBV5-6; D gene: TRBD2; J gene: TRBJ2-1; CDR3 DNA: TGTGCCAGCAGCCGGGGACTAGCGGGGGCCCCTTCCTACAATGAGCAGTTCTTC; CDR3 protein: CASSRGLAGAPSYNEQFF
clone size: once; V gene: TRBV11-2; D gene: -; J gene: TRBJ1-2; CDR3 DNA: TGTGCCAGCACTGGACAGCAGATCTATGGCTACACCTTC; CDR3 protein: CASTGQQIYGYTF
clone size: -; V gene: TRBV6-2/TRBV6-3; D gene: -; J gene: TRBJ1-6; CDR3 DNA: TGTGCCAGCAGTTACGACAGCCATTCACCCCTCCACTTT; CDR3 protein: CASSYDSHSPLHF
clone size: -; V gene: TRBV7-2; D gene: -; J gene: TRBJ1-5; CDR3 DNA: TGTGCCAGCAGCGAAGTCCAGGGAGGGGGTCAGCCCCAGCATTTT; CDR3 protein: CASSEVQGGGQPQHF
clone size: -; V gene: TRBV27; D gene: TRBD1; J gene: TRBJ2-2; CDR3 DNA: TGTGCCAGCAGTTTATGGGACAGTCGCGGGGAGCTGTTTTTT; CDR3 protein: CASSLWDSRGELFF
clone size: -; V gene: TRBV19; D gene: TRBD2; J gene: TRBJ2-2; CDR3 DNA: TGTGCCAGTAGTATTGGAGCGGGAGTCGTCACCGGGGAGCTGTTTTTT; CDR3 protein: CASSIGAGVVTGELFF
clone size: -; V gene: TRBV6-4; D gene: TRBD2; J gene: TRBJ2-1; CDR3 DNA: TGTGCCAGCAGTGCTCTAGCGGGAGAGTACAATGAGCAGTTCTTC; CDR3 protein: CASSALAGEYNEQFF
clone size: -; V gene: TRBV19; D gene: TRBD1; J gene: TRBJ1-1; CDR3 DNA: TGTGCCAGGGTAGCCGGGACAGGGAGCCTGAACACTGAAGCTTTCTTT; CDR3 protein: CARVAGTGSLNTEAFF
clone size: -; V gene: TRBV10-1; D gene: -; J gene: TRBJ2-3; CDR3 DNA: TGCGCCAGCAGTGAGGGGGGGAGCGTCACAGATACGCAGTATTTT; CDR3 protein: CASSEGGSVTDTQYF
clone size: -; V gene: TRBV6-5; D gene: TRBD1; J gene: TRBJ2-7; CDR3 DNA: TGTGCCAGCAGTTATCTCGGGACAGGGGGTCGGGAGCAGTACTTC; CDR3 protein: CASSYLGTGGREQYF
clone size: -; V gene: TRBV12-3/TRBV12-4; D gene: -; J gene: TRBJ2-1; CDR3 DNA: TGTGCCAGCAGTTTTAATGGCGGTGAGCAGTTCTTC; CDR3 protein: CASSFNGGEQFF
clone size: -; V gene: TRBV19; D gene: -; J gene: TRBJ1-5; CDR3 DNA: TGTGCCAGTAGTATGGGGCAGGTGGGATATAGCAATCAGCCCCAGCATTTT; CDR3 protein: CASSMGQVGYSNQPQHF
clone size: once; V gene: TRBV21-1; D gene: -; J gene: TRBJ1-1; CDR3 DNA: TGTGCCAGCAGCAAACGGACAGGGGGCACGAACACTGAAGCTTTCTTT; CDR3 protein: CASSKRTGGTNTEAFF
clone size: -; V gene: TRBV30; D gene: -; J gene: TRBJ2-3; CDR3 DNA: TGTGCCTGGAGTGCTACAGGATTAACAGATACGCAGTATTTT; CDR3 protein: CAWSATGLTDTQYF
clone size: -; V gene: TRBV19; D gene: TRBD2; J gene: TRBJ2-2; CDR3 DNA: TGTGCCAGTCTCCTAGCGGCGAACACCGGGGAGCTGTTTTTT; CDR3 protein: CASLLAANTGELFF
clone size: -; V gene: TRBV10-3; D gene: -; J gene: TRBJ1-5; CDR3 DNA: TGTGCCATCAGTGAGTCTGGGGGGTTCTATAGCAATCAGCCCCAGCATTTT; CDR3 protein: CAISESGGFYSNQPQHF
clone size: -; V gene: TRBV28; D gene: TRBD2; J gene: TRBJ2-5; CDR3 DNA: TGTGCCAGCAGTTTCGCGGGAGAGGATGAGACCCAGTACTTC; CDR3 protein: CASSFAGEDETQYF
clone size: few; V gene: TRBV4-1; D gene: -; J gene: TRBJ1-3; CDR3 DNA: TGCGCCAGCAGCCATCGAGCGGCAGGAGCCTCCTCTGGAAACACCATATATTTT; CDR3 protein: CASSHRAAGASSGNTIYF
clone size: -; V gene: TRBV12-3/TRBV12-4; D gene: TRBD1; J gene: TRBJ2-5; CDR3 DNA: TGTGCCAGCAGTCTGGACAGGGTGGAGACCCAGTACTTC; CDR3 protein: CASSLDRVETQYF
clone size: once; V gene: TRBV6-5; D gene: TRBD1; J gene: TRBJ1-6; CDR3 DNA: TGTGCCAGCAGTTCACCGGGACAGGGGGCGCATTCACCCCTCCACTTT; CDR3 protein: CASSSPGQGAHSPLHF
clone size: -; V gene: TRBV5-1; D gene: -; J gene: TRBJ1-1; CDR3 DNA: TGCGCCAGCAGCTTCTCGCAGGGCATGAACACTGAAGCTTTCTTT; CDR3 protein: CASSFSQGMNTEAFF
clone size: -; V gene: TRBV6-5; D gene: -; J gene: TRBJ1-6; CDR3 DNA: TGTGCCAGCAGTTACAGGACGGAGGGTAATTCACCCCTCCACTTT; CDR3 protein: CASSYRTEGNSPLHF
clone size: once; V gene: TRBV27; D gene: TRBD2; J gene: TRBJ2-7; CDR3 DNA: TGTGCCAGCTTGGCTAGCGGGGCCTGGGGCGAGCAGTACTTC; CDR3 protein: CASLASGAWGEQYF
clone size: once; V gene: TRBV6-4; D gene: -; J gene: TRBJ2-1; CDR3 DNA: TGTGCCAGCAGTGACTCTGAGGGAGTAACGAATGAGCAGTTCTTC; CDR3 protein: CASSDSEGVTNEQFF